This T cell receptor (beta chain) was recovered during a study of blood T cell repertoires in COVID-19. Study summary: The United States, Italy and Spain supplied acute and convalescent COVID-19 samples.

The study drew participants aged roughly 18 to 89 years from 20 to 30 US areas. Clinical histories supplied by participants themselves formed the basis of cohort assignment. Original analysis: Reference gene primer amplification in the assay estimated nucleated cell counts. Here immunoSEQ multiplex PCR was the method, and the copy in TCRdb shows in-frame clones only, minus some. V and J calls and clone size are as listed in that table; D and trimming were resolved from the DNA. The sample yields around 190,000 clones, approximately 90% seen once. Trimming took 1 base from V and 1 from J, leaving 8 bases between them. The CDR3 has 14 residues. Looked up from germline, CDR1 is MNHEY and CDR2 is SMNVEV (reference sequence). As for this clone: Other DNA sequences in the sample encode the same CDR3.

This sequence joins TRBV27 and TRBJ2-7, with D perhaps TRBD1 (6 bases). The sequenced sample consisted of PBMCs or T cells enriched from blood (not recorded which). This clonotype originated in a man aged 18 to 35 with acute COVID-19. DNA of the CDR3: TGTGCCAGCAGTTTATGGCAGGGGTCCTACGAGCAGTACTTC. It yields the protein CASSLWQGSYEQYF.